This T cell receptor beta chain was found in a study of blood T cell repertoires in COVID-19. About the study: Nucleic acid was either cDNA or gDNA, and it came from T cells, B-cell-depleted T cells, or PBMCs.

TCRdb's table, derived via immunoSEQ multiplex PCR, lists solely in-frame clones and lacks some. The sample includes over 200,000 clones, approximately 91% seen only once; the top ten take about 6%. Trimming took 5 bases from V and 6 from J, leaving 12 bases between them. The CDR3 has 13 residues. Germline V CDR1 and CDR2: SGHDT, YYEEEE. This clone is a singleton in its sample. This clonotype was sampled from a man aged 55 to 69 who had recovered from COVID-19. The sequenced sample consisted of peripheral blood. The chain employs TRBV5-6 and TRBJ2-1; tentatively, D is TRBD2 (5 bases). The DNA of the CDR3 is TGTGCCAGCAGTCAGAGCGGTCCCAATGAGCAGTTCTTC. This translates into CASSQSGPNEQFF.